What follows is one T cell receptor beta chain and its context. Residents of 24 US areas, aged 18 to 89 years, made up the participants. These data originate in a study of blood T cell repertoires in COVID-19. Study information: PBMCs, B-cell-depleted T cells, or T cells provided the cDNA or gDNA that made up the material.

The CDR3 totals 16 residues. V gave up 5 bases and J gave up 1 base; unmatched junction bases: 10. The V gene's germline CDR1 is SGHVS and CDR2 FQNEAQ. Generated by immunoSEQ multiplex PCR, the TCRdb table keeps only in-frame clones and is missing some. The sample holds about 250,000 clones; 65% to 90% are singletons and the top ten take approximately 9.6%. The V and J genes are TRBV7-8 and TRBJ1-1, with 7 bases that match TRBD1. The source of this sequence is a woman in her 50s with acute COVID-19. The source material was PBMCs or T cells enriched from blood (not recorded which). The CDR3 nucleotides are TGTGCCAGCAGCGTCAAACAGGGGACGAAGAACACTGAAGCTTTCTTT. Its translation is CASSVKQGTKNTEAFF. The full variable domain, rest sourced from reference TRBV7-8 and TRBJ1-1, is GAGVSQSPRYKVAKRGQDVALRCDPISGHVSLFWYQQALGQGPEFLTYFQNEAQLDKSGLPSDRFFAERPEGSVSTLKIQRTQQEDSAVYLCASSVKQGTKNTEAFFGQGTRLTVV.